This T cell receptor beta chain was retrieved from a study of blood T cell repertoires in COVID-19 (dated by TCRdb to the early 2020s). Regarding the complete study: The collaborator samples originated in the United States, Italy and Spain and spanned the acute and convalescent phases of COVID-19. The prospective study material was composed of cDNA or gDNA derived from T cells, B-cell-depleted T cells, or PBMCs. Subjects who had been exposed to COVID-19, were actively infected with it, or had recovered from it provided the deeply sampled blood TCRbeta repertoires that made up the dataset. A freely available public database, intended as a resource for researchers studying the immune response to SARS-CoV-2, is where the repertoires were released. Samples were obtained from the ongoing ImmuneRACE study (first 160 participants) and from about 1,300 subjects provided by 6 global collaborators. The sample metadata nearly always contained a de-identified subject ID, COVID-19 status, age in years and sex. Where available, HLA class I and class II types were taken from metadata supplied by the sample provider and were not determined by assay-based typing.

TCRbeta CDR3 regions were amplified from genomic DNA by means of the immunoSEQ Assay, a bias-controlled multiplex PCR. The published analysis was carried out like this. Nucleated cell counts per sample were estimated from amplification of reference gene primers within the assay. To quantify the absolute abundance of each unique TCRbeta CDR3 rearrangement, sequence reads were collapsed and filtered. For each sample, productive Simpson clonality was calculated as the square root of Simpson's diversity index across productive rearrangements. The table comes from immuneACCESS by way of TCRdb, which keeps in-frame sequences with V and J called. Part of the clones is missing from these tables; in studies checked, under half for an unresolved V gene and the rest for unknown reasons. Clone size and the V and J calls come from that table; the DNA yielded D and trimming. For this sample the table gives approximately 210,000 clones, of which roughly 81% were detected only once. The ten largest clones add up to about 8% of the sample.

Reading the germline V gene (reference sequence) gives CDR1 LGHDT and CDR2 YNNKEL. V and J lose 6 bases and 4 bases, and a span of 12 bases separates them. Inclusive of the bounding cysteine and phenylalanine, the CDR3 is 13 residues long. The retained sequence is limited to the CDR3, 39 bases, with the frame set at the first base. This clone occurred once. No antigen is known for it. The record has no base qualities; no much larger clone is one base away. Findings and caveats that apply to the study as a whole: How much clinical and demographic metadata was included differed by source and by participant, and the metadata was provided uncurated.

Whole blood was collected in K2EDTA tubes by collaborating institutions according to the institutions' own protocols. For TCRbeta analysis, collaborators shipped samples in one of three forms: frozen whole blood, isolated PBMCs, or DNA extracted from either of those sample types. The rearrangement joined TRBV3-1 (or the pseudogene TRBV3-2) to TRBJ1-2; no confident D gene assignment can be made. Sequenced sample: peripheral blood. The sequence was collected from a woman aged 45-59 years with active or convalescent COVID-19. The CDR3 protein sequence reads: CASSSLSRYGYTF. The sequence in DNA is TGTGCCAGCAGTTCCCTTTCCCGCTATGGCTACACCTTC.